Following are 3 T cell receptor beta chains from one sample sequenced in a study of blood T cell repertoires in COVID-19. Using immunoSEQ multiplex PCR, the repertoire was profiled, and TCRdb retains in-frame clones only, with some absent. The repertoire holds a few hundred thousand clones, around nine tenths seen once, with about 3.4% in the top ten. Material for sequencing was PBMCs or T cells enriched from blood (not recorded which). Receptors were obtained from a woman aged 40 to 50 who had been exposed to COVID-19.

J is TRBJ2-7 and V is TRBV10-3, with a possible D match to TRBD1 (5 bases). The V and J ends lost 2 bases and 2 bases respectively, with 13 bases between them. Germline lookup yields CDR1 ENHRY and CDR2 SYGVKD. There are 15 residues in the CDR3. This CDR3 reads CAISEPGLTTYEQYV. In DNA, the CDR3 is TGTGCCATCAGTGAGCCAGGGCTTACTACCTACGAGCAGTACGTC.

J is TRBJ1-1 and V is TRBV4-1; weak D call: TRBD1 (6 bases). CDR1 MGHRA and CDR2 YSYEKL come from the germline V gene. V gave up 1 base and J gave up 1 base, with 10 bases separating them. This CDR3 has 15 amino acids. CDR3 amino acids: CASSQGWTENTEAFF. CDR3 sequence (DNA): TGCGCCAGCAGCCAAGGTTGGACAGAGAACACTGAAGCTTTCTTT.

J is TRBJ1-6 and V is TRBV9; D may be TRBD1 (6 bases). V gave up 3 bases and J gave up 7 bases, with 14 bases separating them. Looked up from germline, CDR1 is SGDLS and CDR2 is YYNGEE. This CDR3 has 15 residues. CDR3 loop: CASSGPTGWNSPLHF. CDR3 sequence (DNA): TGTGCCAGCAGCGGTCCCACAGGGTGGAATTCACCCCTCCACTTT. The full variable domain, completed using reference TRBV9 and TRBJ1-6, is DSGVTQTPKHLITATGQRVTLRCSPRSGDLSVYWYQQSLDQGLQFLIQYYNGEERAKGNILERFSAQQFPDLHSELNLSSLELGDSALYFCASSGPTGWNSPLHFGNGTRLTVT.